The T cell receptor (beta chain) described here comes from a study of blood T cell repertoires in COVID-19 (dated by TCRdb to between 2020 and 2021). Broadly, across the study: Collaborator samples came from the United States, Italy and Spain and covered acute and convalescent phases of COVID-19. The material from the prospective study consisted of cDNA or gDNA derived from T cells, B-cell-depleted T cells, or PBMCs. Deeply sampled blood TCRbeta repertoires from subjects exposed to, actively infected with, or recovered from COVID-19 were included in the dataset. The repertoires were released in a freely available public database meant as a resource for research on the immune response to SARS-CoV-2. The samples were drawn from two sources: the first 160 participants of the ongoing ImmuneRACE study, and 950 to 1,500 subjects contributed by 6 global collaborators. Nearly every sample came with metadata listing a de-identified subject ID, COVID-19 status, age in years and sex. HLA class I and class II types, where available, came from metadata supplied by the sample provider rather than from assay-based typing. What the research found in general, with its limitations: The amount of clinical and demographic metadata varied by source and participant and was provided uncurated.

Participants in the prospective study were enrolled through a virtual design, were aged about 18 to 100 years, and lived in some 24 United States geographic areas. Cohort assignment in the prospective study relied on participant-reported clinical history from a screening survey and a study questionnaire. Exposed participants had been in contact, within 2 weeks of entering the study, with a person who had a PCR-confirmed or clinician-diagnosed case of COVID-19. In the prospective study, mobile phlebotomists collected whole blood, serum and a nasopharyngeal or oropharyngeal swab from each participant. Prospective study participants could optionally give additional blood draws and questionnaires over a 2-month period. Prospective study blood samples were shipped either frozen or at room temperature before DNA extraction. Concerning this clone itself: There is no known antigen for this receptor. No base qualities exist here, and no much larger clone lies one base off it.

The immunoSEQ Assay, a bias-controlled multiplex PCR, was used to amplify TCRbeta CDR3 regions from genomic DNA. In the paper's pipeline: The number of nucleated cells in each sample was estimated from the amplification of reference gene primers within the assay. Sequence reads were collapsed and filtered to measure the absolute abundance of every unique TCRbeta CDR3 rearrangement. For each sample, productive Simpson clonality was calculated as the square root of Simpson's diversity index across productive rearrangements. TCRdb holds this immuneACCESS table with in-frame rearrangements only. Some clones are missing; in checked studies, unresolved V genes explain under half, and the rest has no known cause. The V and J calls and clone size come from that table; D and trimming were worked out from the DNA. A total of about 270,000 clones appear in this sample, about 91% of them only once. The leading ten clones occupy about 3% of the sample.

The clonotype was recovered from a man in his forties or fifties who had been exposed to COVID-19. The sequenced material came from PBMCs or T cells enriched from blood (not recorded which).

The CDR3 sequence is CASSLTRGRDRREQYF. The nucleotide sequence reads as follows: TGTGCCAGCAGCTTAACTCGAGGGAGGGATCGAAGGGAGCAGTACTTC. Rearrangement joined TRBV7-2 to TRBJ2-7; TRBD2 agrees with 7 junctional bases. V trim: 2 bases; J trim: 7 bases; unmatched bases: 14. The germline V gene supplies CDR1 SGHTA and CDR2 FQGNSA. Taken from cysteine to phenylalanine, the CDR3 has 16 residues. Kept here is only the CDR3 DNA, which spans 48 bases and is read in frame from base 1.